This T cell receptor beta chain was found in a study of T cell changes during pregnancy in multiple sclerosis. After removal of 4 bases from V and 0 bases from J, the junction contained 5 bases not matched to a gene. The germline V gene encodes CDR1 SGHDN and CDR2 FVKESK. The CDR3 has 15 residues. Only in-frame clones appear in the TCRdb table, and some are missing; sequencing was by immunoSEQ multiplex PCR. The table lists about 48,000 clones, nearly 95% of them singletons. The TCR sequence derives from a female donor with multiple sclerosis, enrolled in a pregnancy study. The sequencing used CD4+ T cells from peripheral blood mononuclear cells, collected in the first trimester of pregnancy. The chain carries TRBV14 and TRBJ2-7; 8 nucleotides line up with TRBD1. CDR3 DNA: TGTGCCAGCAGCCTTATGGGACAGGCCTCCTACGAGCAGTACTTC. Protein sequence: CASSLMGQASYEQYF. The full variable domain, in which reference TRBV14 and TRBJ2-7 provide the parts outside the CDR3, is EAGVTQFPSHSVIEKGQTVTLRCDPISGHDNLYWYRRVMGKEIKFLLHFVKESKQDESGMPNNRFLAERTGGTYSTLKVQPAELEDSGVYFCASSLMGQASYEQYFGPGTRLTVT.